The 30 T cell receptor beta chains below were found in one sample sequenced in a study of cytotoxic CD8 clonotypes in ibrutinib-treated CLL. The repertoire was sequenced with immunoSEQ multiplex PCR; TCRdb's copy has only in-frame clones and lacks some. The table records about 63,000 clones, around 52% of them present only once. The sequenced sample was PBMCs, obtained after 12 months of ibrutinib treatment. The source of these receptors is a human donor with chronic lymphocytic leukemia.

The V and J genes are TRBV4-2 and TRBJ2-7; TRBD2 aligns across 7 bases. The CDR3 spans 14 residues. J lost 13 bases, V lost 0 bases, and 12 bases had no gene match. CDR1 and CDR2 (germline): LGHNA, YNFKEQ. The CDR3 region is CASSQDGGSGPSYF. CDR3 nucleotides: TGTGCCAGCAGCCAAGATGGGGGTAGCGGGCCATCTTACTTC.

The chain links TRBV19 to TRBJ2-5, with D possibly being TRBD2 (6 bases). The V end was cut by 7 bases, the J end by 3 bases, with 15 bases between. Per the germline V gene, CDR1 is LNHDA and CDR2 is SQIVND (reference sequence). The CDR3 is 14 residues long. In DNA form, the CDR3 reads TGTGCCAGTAAGGATGGAGGGGCAAAAGAGACCCAGTACTTC. This encodes CASKDGGAKETQYF.

This clone was seen a single time. The rearrangement uses TRBV5-1 and TRBJ2-2; either TRBD1 or TRBD2 may supply D (5 bases each). The germline V gene has CDR1 SGHRS and CDR2 YFSETQ. This CDR3 region has 16 residues. The V and J ends lost 4 bases and 5 bases respectively, with 18 bases between them. CDR3 residues: CASSPPRVGETGELFF. The CDR3 DNA follows: TGCGCCAGCAGCCCGCCGAGGGTAGGGGAGACCGGGGAGCTGTTTTTT.

Ten or more counts support this clone. V and J are TRBV6-6 and TRBJ1-3; D unresolved. Trimming left V 0 bases short and J 4 bases short, with 7 bases between. The CDR3 has 14 amino acids. Germline V CDR1 and CDR2: MNHNY, SVGAGI (reference sequence). The chain's CDR3 is CASSYSITGNTIYF. CDR3 nucleotides: TGTGCCAGCAGTTACTCGATTACCGGAAACACCATATATTTT.

V gene TRBV4-2 combines with J gene TRBJ2-5; unclear D gene. The CDR3 contains 14 residues. With 1 base removed from V and 2 bases from J, the gap between germline ends came to 8 bases. Germline CDR1 and CDR2: LGHNA and YNFKEQ. DNA of the CDR3: TGTGCCAGCAGCCAAGGACTTTTTCAAGAGACCCAGTACTTC. Amino acid sequence: CASSQGLFQETQYF.

This chain uses TRBV5-5 with TRBJ2-2, with D possibly matching TRBD1 (5 bases). The CDR3 is 14 amino acids. V lost 1 base, J lost 7 bases, and 11 bases lay in between. Germline V gives CDR1 SGHKS, CDR2 YYEKEE (reference sequence). The CDR3 bases are TGTGCCAGCAGCTTGTGGCAGGGTCACGGGGAGCTGTTTTTT. Residues: CASSLWQGHGELFF.

In the case of this clone: The sample carries other DNA sequences with the same CDR3. The chain combines TRBV6-5 with TRBJ1-2; TRBD1 might be the D (5 bases). Between the trimmed V and J ends, which lost 2 bases and 8 bases, there was a span of 12 bases. This CDR3 is 13 amino acids long. Germline V gene lookup returns CDR1 MNHEY and CDR2 SVGAGI. The CDR3 reads CASSYRQGGGYTF. In nucleotides, the CDR3 is TGTGCCAGCAGTTACAGGCAGGGAGGAGGCTACACCTTC.

V gene TRBV7-9 combines with J gene TRBJ2-2, with a weak D call TRBD1 (6 bases). Per the germline V gene, CDR1 is SEHNR and CDR2 is FQNEAQ (reference sequence). This CDR3 spans 14 amino acids. V was pared by 5 bases and J by 2 bases, with 9 bases between. CDR3: CASSPDRNTGELFF. Here the CDR3 DNA reads TGTGCCAGCAGCCCGGACAGAAACACCGGGGAGCTGTTTTTT.

The rearrangement joins TRBV2 to TRBJ2-5; 10 nucleotides line up with TRBD2. The CDR3 totals 15 residues. With 3 bases clipped from V and 7 bases from J, the junction kept 8 bases outside the gene matches. Germline V gene sequence: CDR1 SNHLY, CDR2 FYNNEI. CDR3 DNA sequence: TGTGCCAGCAGTGACAGAGCGGGGGGGCCGGGGACCCAGTACTTC. It translates to CASSDRAGGPGTQYF. Supplemented by reference TRBV2 and TRBJ2-5, the full variable domain reads EPEVTQTPSHQVTQMGQEVILRCVPISNHLYFYWYRQILGQKVEFLVSFYNNEISEKSEIFDDQFSVERPDGSNFTLKIRSTKLEDSAMYFCASSDRAGGPGTQYFGPGTRLLVL.

This clone was counted only a few times. This chain links TRBV6-5 with TRBJ1-2; tentatively, D is TRBD1 (6 bases). The CDR3 length is 15 residues. Germline CDR1 and CDR2: MNHEY and SVGAGI. Between the trimmed V and J ends, which lost 6 bases and 3 bases, there was a span of 17 bases. CDR3 coding DNA: TGTGCCAGCAGAACTAACAGGGTGGGGGACTATGGCTACACCTTC. Translated, it gives CASRTNRVGDYGYTF.

This clone was seen ten or more times. The V and J genes are TRBV28 and TRBJ1-5; possible D gene TRBD1, 6 bases. Germline lookup yields CDR1 MDHEN and CDR2 SYDVKM. V was shortened by 6 bases and J by 3 bases, with 15 bases between the two germline ends. CDR3 size: 15 residues. This chain's CDR3 is CASSADRDINQPQHF. The CDR3 DNA sequence: TGTGCCAGCAGCGCGGACCGGGACATCAATCAGCCCCAGCATTTT. The entire variable domain, with the rest obtained from reference TRBV28 and TRBJ1-5, is as follows: DVKVTQSSRYLVKRTGEKVFLECVQDMDHENMFWYRQDPGLGLRLIYFSYDVKMKEKGDIPEGYSVSREKKERFSLILESASTNQTSMYLCASSADRDINQPQHFGDGTRLSIL.

The V gene is TRBV25-1, the J gene TRBJ2-3, with 8 positions matching TRBD1. Germline lookup yields CDR1 MGHDK and CDR2 SYGVNS. The CDR3 contains 16 residues. V gave up 5 bases and J gave up 2 bases; unmatched junction bases: 9. The DNA for the CDR3 is TGTGCCAGCAGTTCAAACCGGGACAGGTACACAGATACGCAGTATTTT. The encoded protein is CASSSNRDRYTDTQYF.

The gene calls are TRBV29-1 and TRBJ1-1, with TRBD1 matching 8 bases. This CDR3 contains 13 residues. CDR1 and CDR2 (germline): SQVTM, ANQGSEA. V lost 4 bases, J lost 8 bases, and 9 bases stayed unmatched. This CDR3 reads CSVVAMDRVEAFF. CDR3 sequence (DNA): TGCAGCGTTGTGGCGATGGACAGGGTAGAAGCTTTCTTT.

V usage is TRBV6-5 and J usage is TRBJ2-3; TRBD2 matches at 11 bases. The V segment lost 6 bases and the J segment 5 bases; nucleotides outside the gene matches: 7. The CDR3 has 15 residues. Per the germline V gene, CDR1 is MNHEY and CDR2 is SVGAGI. CDR3 coding DNA: TGTGCCAGCAGGCTTAGCGGGGGGGCCTTAGATACGCAGTATTTT. It encodes CASRLSGGALDTQYF.

V and J are TRBV7-9 and TRBJ1-6; D not resolved. Germline CDR1 SEHNR, CDR2 FQNEAQ (reference sequence). The CDR3 is 14 amino acids. V shed 2 bases and J shed 5 bases, with 7 bases lying between them. The CDR3 DNA reads TGTGCCAGCAGCTTACGGGCAGATAATTCACCCCTCCACTTT. It translates to CASSLRADNSPLHF.

This clone was seen just once. The rearrangement uses TRBV11-2 and TRBJ2-5; 10 nucleotides agree with TRBD2. V lost 3 bases, J lost 1 base, and 8 bases stayed unmatched. This CDR3 is 17 amino acids long. Germline V gene lookup returns CDR1 SGHAT and CDR2 FQNNGV. DNA of the CDR3: TGTGCCAGCAGCTTTGGCATGGCTAGCGGGGGCCAAGAGACCCAGTACTTC. This translates into CASSFGMASGGQETQYF.

This chain links TRBV11-1 with TRBJ1-2; tentatively, D is TRBD1 (5 bases). The CDR3 is made up of 14 amino acids. Trimming left V 3 bases short and J 3 bases short, with 11 bases between. Germline V CDR1 and CDR2: SGHAT, FQDESV (reference sequence). DNA of the CDR3: TGTGCCAGCAGCTTGGTGGGGGGGTACTATGGCTACACCTTC. Its protein product is CASSLVGGYYGYTF. Complete variable domain (other parts from reference TRBV11-1 and TRBJ1-2): EAEVAQSPRYKITEKSQAVAFWCDPISGHATLYWYRQILGQGPELLVQFQDESVVDDSQLPKDRFSAERLKGVDSTLKIQPAELGDSAMYLCASSLVGGYYGYTFGSGTRLTVV.

The chain employs TRBV5-1 and TRBJ2-1; 10 positions agree with TRBD2. This CDR3 has 16 residues. Germline trimming cut 0 bases from V and 11 bases from J; bases unmatched to any gene: 11. In germline, CDR1 is SGHRS, CDR2 YFSETQ. The CDR3 DNA is TGCGCCAGCAGCTTGGAGGGGCTAGCGGGAGTAAGTAAGCAGTTCTTC. The encoded protein is CASSLEGLAGVSKQFF. Supplemented by reference TRBV5-1 and TRBJ2-1, the full variable domain reads KAGVTQTPRYLIKTRGQQVTLSCSPISGHRSVSWYQQTPGQGLQFLFEYFSETQRNKGNFPGRFSGRQFSNSRSEMNVSTLELGDSALYLCASSLEGLAGVSKQFFGPGTRLTVL.

This clone was detected only a few times. CDR3 protein: CASSPGGPTQHF. CDR3 DNA: TGTGCCAGCAGCCCAGGGGGCCCGACCCAGCATTTT. The V call is TRBV7-8, the J call TRBJ1-5; 8 bases are a match to TRBD1. Germline assignment: CDR1 SGHVS and CDR2 FQNEAQ. This CDR3 comprises 12 residues. V lost 5 bases to trimming and J lost 11 bases; unmatched junction nucleotides: 5. Together with reference TRBV7-8 and TRBJ1-5, the CDR3 gives the full variable domain: GAGVSQSPRYKVAKRGQDVALRCDPISGHVSLFWYQQALGQGPEFLTYFQNEAQLDKSGLPSDRFFAERPEGSVSTLKIQRTQQEDSAVYLCASSPGGPTQHFGDGTRLSIL.

The genes are TRBV6-5 and TRBJ2-7, with 7 bases lining up with TRBD1. The V gene's germline CDR1 is MNHEY and CDR2 SVGAGI. V shed 6 bases and J 7 bases; nucleotides not matched to a gene: 12. The length of the CDR3 is 14 residues. CDR3 coding DNA: TGTGCCAGCAGGTCCCGCCGACAGGGACGGGAGCAGTACTTC. Protein product: CASRSRRQGREQYF.

V gene TRBV28 combines with J gene TRBJ1-4, with no clear D. V lost 3 bases to trimming and J lost 5 bases, with 10 bases between them. The V gene's germline CDR1 is MDHEN and CDR2 SYDVKM. The CDR3 is 14 amino acids. Here the CDR3 DNA reads TGTGCCAGCAGTTTGGCCAGTCTGAATGAAAAACTGTTTTTT. Amino acids: CASSLASLNEKLFF.

In DNA, the CDR3 is TGTGCCAGCAGTTACTCGTTTCTGGGCAATCAGCCCCAGCATTTT. Its protein is CASSYSFLGNQPQHF. The rearrangement uses TRBV6-5 and TRBJ1-5; no definite D call. The CDR3 has 15 residues. Germline V gene sequence: CDR1 MNHEY, CDR2 SVGAGI. V lost 0 bases, J lost 2 bases, and 8 bases lay in between.

The J gene is TRBJ2-3, the V gene TRBV2; 8 nucleotides agree with TRBD2. Germline lookup yields CDR1 SNHLY and CDR2 FYNNEI. The CDR3 length is 16 residues. V was clipped by 2 bases and J by 1 base; unmatched bases: 5. The DNA for the CDR3 is TGTGCCAGCAGTGAAACGGGAGGGCGGGGCACAGATACGCAGTATTTT. It codes for CASSETGGRGTDTQYF.

The gene calls are TRBV5-1 and TRBJ2-3, with unresolved D. The ends were cut back, 2 bases at V and 5 bases at J, with 15 bases in the middle. The CDR3 length is 15 residues. Germline CDR1 reads SGHRS; CDR2 reads YFSETQ. CDR3 protein: CASSFNWGTLDTQYF. CDR3 bases: TGCGCCAGCAGCTTTAATTGGGGTACATTAGATACGCAGTATTTT.

The chain is built from TRBV5-4 and TRBJ1-2, with 9 bases identical to TRBD1. In germline, CDR1 is SGHNT, CDR2 YYREEE (reference sequence). Unmatched junction bases numbered 10, after V lost 3 bases and J lost 4 bases. CDR3 length: 16 residues. Written as DNA, the CDR3 is TGTGCCAGCAGCTCGGGACAGGGTCTTCGGGTCTATGGCTACACCTTC. As protein: CASSSGQGLRVYGYTF. Using reference TRBV5-4 and TRBJ1-2 for the parts outside the CDR3, the full variable domain is ETGVTQSPTHLIKTRGQQVTLRCSSQSGHNTVSWYQQALGQGPQFIFQYYREEENGRGNFPPRFSGLQFPNYSSELNVNALELDDSALYLCASSSGQGLRVYGYTFGSGTRLTVV.

This clone has just one count. The chain has TRBV7-9 and TRBJ2-7, with TRBD2 matching 8 bases. CDR1 and CDR2 from the germline V gene are SEHNR and FQNEAQ (reference sequence). The CDR3 loop spans 15 amino acids. V gave up 5 bases and J gave up 5 bases; unmatched junction bases: 11. The CDR3 region has the DNA TGTGCCAGCAGCCCGCCGACGGGGGGGCCCGACGAGCAGTACTTC. Its translation: CASSPPTGGPDEQYF.

This chain joins TRBV7-2 and TRBJ2-2; 10 bases fit TRBD1. Germline CDR1 SGHTA, CDR2 FQGNSA. The J segment lost 5 bases and the V segment lost 7 bases, leaving 10 bases of the junction unmatched. The CDR3 covers 16 residues. The CDR3 coding sequence is TGTGCCAGCAAAGCGTCGACAGGGGGCGGGACCGGGGAGCTGTTTTTT. Translated, it gives CASKASTGGGTGELFF.

There are a few counts of this clone. The chain employs TRBV19 and TRBJ2-1; perhaps TRBD2 as D (6 bases). Trimming stripped 6 bases from V and 5 bases from J, with 14 bases between. Germline V CDR1 and CDR2: LNHDA, SQIVND (reference sequence). The CDR3 has 14 amino acids. Written as DNA, the CDR3 is TGTGCCAGTAGCAAAGCGGGCCTAGACAATGAGCAGTTCTTC. It is translated as CASSKAGLDNEQFF.

In DNA form, the CDR3 reads TGTGCCAGCAGTGAATTCCTCGGGACCCAGTACTTC. It translates to CASSEFLGTQYF. The V and J genes are TRBV25-1 and TRBJ2-5; no clear D gene. There are 12 residues in the CDR3. Trimming removed 1 base at V and 7 bases at J, with 7 bases between. Germline CDR1 and CDR2: MGHDK and SYGVNS.

On this clone itself: One junction end disagrees with the germline gene, perhaps due to a read error. The chain joins TRBV6-5 to TRBJ2-7; possibly TRBD1 for D (5 bases). In germline, CDR1 is MNHEY, CDR2 SVGAGI. The CDR3 consists of 13 residues. CDR3 DNA sequence: TGTGCCAGCAGGGGGCCGCCTCCGTCGACCGAGAACTTC. Protein: CASRGPPPSTENF.